Listed here is a single TCR beta chain. The antigen is not known. The data are from a study of radiotherapy plus CTLA-4 blockade in lung cancer. Sequenced by immunoSEQ multiplex PCR; TCRdb stores in-frame clones only, minus some. The sample contains about 51,000 clones, 60% to 80% of which appear only once. This CDR3 is 14 amino acids long. The V gene's germline CDR1 is SGHVS and CDR2 FNYEAQ. Trimming stripped 1 base from V and 1 base from J, with 6 bases between. General observations from the study: Radiotherapy with ipilimumab was followed by blood expansion of tumor-derived clones.

Sequences were derived from peripheral blood, sampled from a patient treated with radiotherapy plus ipilimumab. The TCR sequence derives from a human donor with non-small cell lung cancer whose response to radiotherapy plus ipilimumab could not be evaluated. This rearrangement joins TRBV7-6 to TRBJ2-3, with D perhaps TRBD2 (5 bases). CDR3 nucleotides: TGTGCCAGCAGCTTAGTGAGGGGCACAGATACGCAGTATTTT. Translated, it gives CASSLVRGTDTQYF.